The clone carrying this T cell receptor (beta chain) showed up many times. The time point denotes: newly diagnosed GD, antithyroid drugs for less than 3 months. PBMCs were the source of the RNA used for TCR sequencing. The sample is drawn from a study of regulatory T cells in long-lasting Graves disease. With iRepertoire HTBI primers and Arm-PCR of CDR3 regions, TCR beta libraries were built. TCRdb used MiXCR to reprocess the multiplex PCR reads, holding one entry per CDR3 protein. Seen here are hundreds of thousands of distinct CDR3 sequences, roughly 13% observed once, and the top ten hold roughly 10%. This CDR3 is built from 15 residues. V lost 0 bases to trimming and J lost 4 bases, with 10 bases between them. Per the germline V gene, CDR1 is SGHAT and CDR2 is FQNNGV. A further study also used this sample, focusing on T cells in Graves' hyperthyroidism and ophthalmopathy. That study reports: TCR CDR3 regions were first amplified by RT-PCR with HTBI primers. Among thyroid clonotypes expanded above 0.001, most also appeared in blood.

Sequences were derived from peripheral blood mononuclear cells (PBMCs), sampled at new diagnosis, from a patient treated with antithyroid drugs. The origin of this receptor is a man in his thirties or forties with Graves disease. This chain uses TRBV11-2 with TRBJ1-5; maybe TRBD1 (6 bases). The DNA of the CDR3 is TGTGCCAGCAGCTTAGAGTGGGGGCAAAATCAGCCCCAGCATTTT. Protein: CASSLEWGQNQPQHF. Looking up the rest from reference TRBV11-2 and TRBJ1-5 gives the full variable domain: EAGVAQSPRYKIIEKRQSVAFWCNPISGHATLYWYQQILGQGPKLLIQFQNNGVVDDSQLPKDRFSAERLKGVDSTLKIQPAKLEDSAVYLCASSLEWGQNQPQHFGDGTRLSIL.